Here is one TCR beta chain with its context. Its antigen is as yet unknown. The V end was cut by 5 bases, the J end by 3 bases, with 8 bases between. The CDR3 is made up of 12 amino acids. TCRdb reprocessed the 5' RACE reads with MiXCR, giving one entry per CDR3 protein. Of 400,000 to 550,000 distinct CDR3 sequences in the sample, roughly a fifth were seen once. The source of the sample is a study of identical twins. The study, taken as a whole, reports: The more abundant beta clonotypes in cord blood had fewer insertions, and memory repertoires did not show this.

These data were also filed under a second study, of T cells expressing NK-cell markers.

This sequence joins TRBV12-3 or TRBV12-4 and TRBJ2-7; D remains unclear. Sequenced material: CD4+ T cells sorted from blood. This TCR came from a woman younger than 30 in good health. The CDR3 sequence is CASSPHSYEQYF. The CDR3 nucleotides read TGTGCCAGCAGTCCCCACAGCTACGAGCAGTACTTC.